Listed here are 28 T cell receptor beta chains from one sample, sequenced in a study of vaccination effects on CD4 cells after COVID-19. Antigen specificity for these receptors is unknown. Assay: immunoSEQ multiplex PCR; the TCRdb copy retains only in-frame clones and omits some. The table lists about 59,000 clones, 60% to 80% of them singletons. ViraFEST expansion of antigen-specific CD4+ T cells with viral peptide pools preceded sequencing. Upon completion of more than 9 days in culture, CD4+ T cells were isolated. As their vaccination, participants received two doses of either BNT162b2 or mRNA-1273. The sequenced sample was CD4+ T cells from PBMCs cultured with HCoV-OC43 spike peptides, obtained after COVID-19 vaccination. This sample's subset: HCoV-OC43 spike overlapping peptide pool stimulation. Receptors were obtained from a human donor who received a COVID-19 vaccine.

The rearrangement links TRBV24-1 to TRBJ2-3; 7 positions match TRBD1. The CDR3 is made up of 16 amino acids. Losses at the gene ends were 3 bases for V and 4 bases for J; bases not matched to a gene: 9. Per germline, CDR1 KGHDR and CDR2 SFDVKD. The CDR3 sequence: CATSDRTGEIADTQYF. CDR3 nucleotide sequence: TGTGCCACCAGTGATAGGACAGGTGAGATCGCAGATACGCAGTATTTT.

The V gene is TRBV3-1 (or the pseudogene TRBV3-2), the J gene TRBJ2-1; 13 bases line up with TRBD2. CDR3 length equals 19 residues. CDR1 LGHDT and CDR2 YNNKEL come from the germline V gene (reference sequence). Trimming cost V 1 base and J 4 bases; bases outside gene matches: 10. CDR3 residues: CASSQGVLAGGPGYNEQFF. CDR3 coding DNA: TGTGCCAGCAGCCAAGGAGTACTAGCGGGGGGGCCGGGGTACAATGAGCAGTTCTTC.

V gene TRBV10-1 combines with J gene TRBJ1-2, with a possible D match to TRBD1 (6 bases). V was pared by 2 bases and J by 4 bases, with 11 bases between. The CDR3 has 14 amino acids. Germline V gives CDR1 WNHNN, CDR2 SYGVQD (reference sequence). The CDR3 DNA is TGCGCCAGCAGTGAGAATGGACAGATCTATGGCTACACCTTC. Its protein is CASSENGQIYGYTF.

V usage is TRBV19 and J usage is TRBJ2-3; D is uncertain. CDR1 and CDR2 (germline): LNHDA, SQIVND (reference sequence). The CDR3 has 13 residues. The V end lost 5 bases, the J end lost 1 base, and 7 bases lay between the germline ends. The DNA of the CDR3 is TGTGCCAGTAGTGCTCAGGGCACAGATACGCAGTATTTT. Residues: CASSAQGTDTQYF.

CDR3: CASSQLRGGDEKLFF. The CDR3 DNA reads as TGCGCCAGCAGCCAACTCAGGGGGGGGGATGAAAAACTGTTTTTT. The chain has TRBV4-1 and TRBJ1-4; 7 bases are shared with TRBD1. The J segment lost 6 bases and the V segment lost 2 bases, leaving 6 bases of the junction unmatched. The CDR3 is 15 residues long. Germline CDR1 and CDR2: MGHRA and YSYEKL.

The V and J genes are TRBV5-4 and TRBJ1-5; no reliable D call. This CDR3 is built from 12 residues. V lost 0 bases to trimming and J lost 3 bases, with 1 base between them. CDR1 SGHNT and CDR2 YYREEE come from the germline V gene (reference sequence). Here the CDR3 reads CASSLDNQPQHF. Here the CDR3 DNA reads TGTGCCAGCAGCTTGGACAATCAGCCCCAGCATTTT.

This chain joins TRBV5-1 and TRBJ2-3; the match to TRBD1 covers 7 bases. The CDR3 totals 14 residues. V lost 4 bases to trimming and J lost 2 bases; unmatched junction nucleotides: 4. Germline V CDR1 and CDR2: SGHRS, YFSETQ. CDR3 amino acids: CASSQGQFTDTQYF. As DNA, the CDR3 is TGCGCCAGCAGCCAGGGACAGTTCACAGATACGCAGTATTTT.

This clone has only a few counts. V and J are TRBV4-1 and TRBJ1-2, with TRBD1 as a possible D gene (6 bases). Germline-derived CDR1 and CDR2 are MGHRA and YSYEKL. There are 13 residues in the CDR3. V lost 0 bases to trimming and J lost 9 bases, with 11 bases between them. CDR3 nucleotides: TGCGCCAGCAGCCAAGAACAGGGTTGGAGCTACACCTTC. It codes for CASSQEQGWSYTF.

J is TRBJ1-5 and V is TRBV7-2; D call uncertain. The germline V gene has CDR1 SGHTA and CDR2 FQGNSA. The CDR3 consists of 16 residues. The V gene lost 1 base and the J gene lost 0 bases, with 10 bases spanning the gap. The CDR3 nucleotides are TGTGCCAGCAGCTTAGGTACTGGCCTTAGCAATCAGCCCCAGCATTTT. Protein sequence: CASSLGTGLSNQPQHF. The variable domain in full, completed from reference TRBV7-2 and TRBJ1-5, reads GAGVSQSPSNKVTEKGKDVELRCDPISGHTALYWYRQSLGQGLEFLIYFQGNSAPDKSGLPSDRFSAERTGGSVSTLTIQRTQQEDSAVYLCASSLGTGLSNQPQHFGDGTRLSIL.

The rearrangement uses TRBV19 and TRBJ2-5; no clear D gene. There are 13 residues in the CDR3. Per germline, CDR1 LNHDA and CDR2 SQIVND (reference sequence). V was cut by 4 bases and J by 1 base, with 7 bases left in between. The CDR3 loop reads CASSKISQETQYF. The CDR3, as DNA: TGTGCCAGTAGTAAGATCAGCCAAGAGACCCAGTACTTC.

The CDR3 reads CASSLSYDEEQYV. The CDR3 region has the DNA TGTGCCAGCAGTTTGTCCTATGATGAGGAGCAGTACGTC. This chain joins TRBV27 and TRBJ2-7, with D uncertain. The V and J ends lost 3 bases and 7 bases respectively, with 13 bases between them. This CDR3 region has 13 residues. CDR1 MNHEY and CDR2 SMNVEV come from the germline V gene (reference sequence).

The chain employs TRBV3-1 (or the pseudogene TRBV3-2) and TRBJ2-1; D ambiguous. V lost 4 bases, J lost 7 bases, and 8 bases lay in between. Germline CDR1 reads LGHDT; CDR2 reads YNNKEL (reference sequence). CDR3 size: 12 residues. This CDR3 reads CASSRSENEQFF. The CDR3 DNA sequence: TGTGCCAGCAGCCGTAGTGAAAATGAGCAGTTCTTC.

CDR3 DNA: TGTGCCAGCAGCTTAAATCTTGGGCAGCCCCAGCATTTT. Translation gives CASSLNLGQPQHF. The V gene is TRBV5-6, the J gene TRBJ1-5; D gene ambiguous. Trimming stripped 2 bases from V and 7 bases from J, with 10 bases between. Germline CDR1 is SGHDT and CDR2 is YYEEEE. This CDR3 has 13 amino acids.

The chain carries TRBV7-2 and TRBJ2-6, with TRBD2 identical over 10 bases. The CDR3 runs 17 residues. V trimming: 4 bases; J trimming: 4 bases; junction bases outside the gene matches: 7. In germline, CDR1 is SGHTA, CDR2 FQGNSA. The CDR3 protein is CASSYSGGATGANVLTF. In nucleotides, the CDR3 is TGTGCCAGCAGCTACAGCGGGGGGGCTACCGGGGCCAACGTCCTGACTTTC. The full variable domain, with the rest looked up from reference TRBV7-2 and TRBJ2-6, is GAGVSQSPSNKVTEKGKDVELRCDPISGHTALYWYRQSLGQGLEFLIYFQGNSAPDKSGLPSDRFSAERTGGSVSTLTIQRTQQEDSAVYLCASSYSGGATGANVLTFGAGSRLTVL.

This chain connects TRBV19 to TRBJ2-2, with D perhaps matching TRBD1 (5 bases). This CDR3 contains 17 residues. The V end was cut by 4 bases, the J end by 0 bases, with 15 bases between. CDR1 is LNHDA, CDR2 SQIVND, per germline (reference sequence). Here the CDR3 DNA reads TGTGCCAGTAGTACGCTCCGACAGTTTACGAACACCGGGGAGCTGTTTTTT. Protein product: CASSTLRQFTNTGELFF. The full variable domain, rest sourced from reference TRBV19 and TRBJ2-2, is DGGITQSPKYLFRKEGQNVTLSCEQNLNHDAMYWYRQDPGQGLRLIYYSQIVNDFQKGDIAEGYSVSREKKESFPLTVTSAQKNPTAFYLCASSTLRQFTNTGELFFGEGSRLTVL.

The rearrangement uses TRBV7-9 and TRBJ2-1; D unclear. V lost 1 base to trimming and J lost 7 bases, with 8 bases between them. CDR1 and CDR2 from the germline V gene are SEHNR and FQNEAQ (reference sequence). This CDR3 contains 13 residues. CDR3 residues: CASSLGDGNEQFF. The DNA for the CDR3 is TGTGCCAGCAGCTTAGGAGATGGGAATGAGCAGTTCTTC.

V usage is TRBV7-3 and J usage is TRBJ2-5; TRBD1 matches 7 bases. CDR3 length equals 13 residues. Losses at the gene ends were 0 bases for V and 5 bases for J; bases not matched to a gene: 0. Germline CDR1 is SGHTA and CDR2 is FQGTGA. The CDR3 coding sequence is TGTGCCAGCAGCTTAACAGGGGGCGAGACCCAGTACTTC. Encoded protein: CASSLTGGETQYF.

CDR3 bases: TGTGCCAGCAGTTTGCGTCCCGGGCTTAGGGACACTGAAGCTTTCTTT. Amino acid sequence: CASSLRPGLRDTEAFF. The gene calls are TRBV28 and TRBJ1-1; D is unresolved. Trimming shortened V by 3 bases and J by 3 bases, and 17 bases separated the two germline ends. CDR3 length: 16 residues. In germline, CDR1 is MDHEN, CDR2 SYDVKM.

There are a few counts of this clone. The chain couples TRBV7-2 to TRBJ1-6, with D perhaps TRBD1 (5 bases). V was cut by 4 bases and J by 10 bases, with 20 bases left in between. The germline gives CDR1 SGHTA, CDR2 FQGNSA. The CDR3 loop spans 16 amino acids. This CDR3 is CASSWGGPGVKSPLHF. CDR3 nucleotide sequence: TGTGCCAGCAGCTGGGGGGGTCCGGGGGTTAAATCACCCCTCCACTTT.

The V gene is TRBV7-9, the J gene TRBJ2-6; either TRBD1 or TRBD2 may supply D (5 bases each). Between the trimmed V and J ends, which lost 7 bases and 1 base, there was a span of 20 bases. Looked up from germline, CDR1 is SEHNR and CDR2 is FQNEAQ (reference sequence). This CDR3 spans 18 amino acids. This CDR3 reads CASTIEGLGRSGANVLTF. DNA of the CDR3: TGTGCCAGCACCATCGAGGGGCTGGGACGTTCTGGGGCCAACGTCCTGACTTTC.

The chain combines TRBV4-3 with TRBJ1-2; no definite D call. The CDR3 runs to 14 residues. Germline V gives CDR1 LGHNA, CDR2 YSLEER. V lost 2 bases to trimming and J lost 3 bases, with 10 bases between them. CDR3 nucleotides: TGCGCCAGCAGCCAAATCCTACGGGACTATGGCTACACCTTC. Its protein is CASSQILRDYGYTF.

This chain links TRBV2 with TRBJ1-5; D possibly corresponds to TRBD1 (6 bases). This CDR3 is built from 13 residues. Germline V lookup: CDR1 SNHLY, CDR2 FYNNEI. V was trimmed by 6 bases and J by 3 bases, leaving 9 bases between them. The CDR3 DNA follows: TGTGCCAGCAGGGACAGTCTCAATCAGCCCCAGCATTTT. Amino acid sequence: CASRDSLNQPQHF.

J is TRBJ2-1 and V is TRBV29-1; perhaps TRBD2 as D (6 bases). V was clipped by 6 bases and J by 7 bases, with 13 bases between them. Germline V lookup: CDR1 SQVTM, CDR2 ANQGSEA. The length of the CDR3 is 12 residues. CDR3 coding DNA: TGCAGCGTGAGTTTTGGGGGGAATGAGCAGTTCTTC. It is translated as CSVSFGGNEQFF.

In this sample, this clone turned up once. The V and J genes are TRBV12-5 and TRBJ1-1, with D unresolved. The CDR3 extends over 15 amino acids. V was trimmed by 0 bases and J by 10 bases, leaving 18 bases between them. CDR1 LGHNT and CDR2 FRNRAP come from the germline V gene. Here the CDR3 reads CASGLVSKMTPPAFF. CDR3 in DNA: TGTGCTAGTGGTTTGGTATCAAAAATGACCCCTCCAGCTTTCTTT.

This CDR3 reads CASDGGGINEQFF. CDR3 DNA: TGTGCCAGCGATGGAGGGGGGATAAATGAGCAGTTCTTC. The chain joins TRBV25-1 to TRBJ2-1; possibly TRBD1 or TRBD2 for D (6 bases each). Trimming removed 8 bases from V and 7 bases from J, with 15 bases in between. The germline V gene encodes CDR1 MGHDK and CDR2 SYGVNS. CDR3 length: 13 residues. Combining the CDR3 with reference TRBV25-1 and TRBJ2-1 gives the whole variable domain EADIYQTPRYLVIGTGKKITLECSQTMGHDKMYWYQQDPGMELHLIHYSYGVNSTEKGDLSSESTVSRIRTEHFPLTLESARPSHTSQYLCASDGGGINEQFFGPGTRLTVL.

The gene calls are TRBV6-4 and TRBJ1-1; D is undetermined. The CDR3 contains 13 residues. Germline V CDR1 and CDR2: MRHNA, SNTAGT. Trimming stripped 6 bases from V and 0 bases from J, with 8 bases between. CDR3 sequence (DNA): TGTGCCAGCAGCGAACAGCTGAACACTGAAGCTTTCTTT. It translates to CASSEQLNTEAFF.

V and J are TRBV2 and TRBJ2-1; TRBD2 matches at 11 bases. The CDR3 totals 12 residues. The J segment lost 16 bases and the V segment lost 2 bases, leaving 4 bases of the junction unmatched. Germline CDR1 is SNHLY and CDR2 is FYNNEI. CDR3 in DNA: TGTGCCAGCAGTGAACGCCTAGCGGGGGGATTCTTC. Translation: CASSERLAGGFF.

V usage is TRBV5-6 and J usage is TRBJ1-2, with TRBD1 as a possible D gene (5 bases). CDR3 length equals 14 residues. Germline lookup yields CDR1 SGHDT and CDR2 YYEEEE. V was cut by 1 base and J by 8 bases, with 15 bases left in between. The chain's CDR3 is CASSLYSGIGGYTF. The CDR3 DNA follows: TGTGCCAGCAGCTTGTACTCAGGGATTGGCGGCTACACCTTC.